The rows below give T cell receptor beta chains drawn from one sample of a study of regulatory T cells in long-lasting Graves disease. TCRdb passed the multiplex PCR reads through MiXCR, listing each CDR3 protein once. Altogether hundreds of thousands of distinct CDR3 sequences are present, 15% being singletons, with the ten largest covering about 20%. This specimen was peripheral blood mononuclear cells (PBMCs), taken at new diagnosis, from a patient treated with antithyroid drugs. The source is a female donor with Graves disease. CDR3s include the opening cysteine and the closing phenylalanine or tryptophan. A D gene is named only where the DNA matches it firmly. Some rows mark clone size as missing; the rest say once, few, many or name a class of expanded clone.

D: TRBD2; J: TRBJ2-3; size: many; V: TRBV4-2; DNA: TGTGCCAGCAGCCGCATGGACGGGCCTAGCGGGGGAGATACGCAGTATTTT; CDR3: CASSRMDGPSGGDTQYF
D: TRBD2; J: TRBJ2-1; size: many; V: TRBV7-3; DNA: TGTGCCAGCAGCCACCGTCGGGGGGACAATGAGCAGTTCTTC; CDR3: CASSHRRGDNEQFF
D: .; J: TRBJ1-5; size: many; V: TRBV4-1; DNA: TGCGCCAGCAGCCAAGGGTTAGCGGGTCAGCCCCAGCATTTT; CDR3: CASSQGLAGQPQHF
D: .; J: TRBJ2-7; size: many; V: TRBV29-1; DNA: TGCAGCGTTGAACAGGCGGATTCCTACGAGCAGTACTTC; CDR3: CSVEQADSYEQYF
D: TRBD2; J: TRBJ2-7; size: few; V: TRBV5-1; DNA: TGCGCCAGCAGCCCACAAAGCGGGAATGGCTACGAGCAGTACTTC; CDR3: CASSPQSGNGYEQYF
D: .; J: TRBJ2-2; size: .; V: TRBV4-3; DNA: TGCGCCAGCAGCCAAGCGCCCGGAGACACCGGGGAGCTGTTTTTT; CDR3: CASSQAPGDTGELFF
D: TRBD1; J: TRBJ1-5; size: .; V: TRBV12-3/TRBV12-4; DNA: TGTGCCAGCAGTCCAAGGGACAGGGGGGGATCTCAGCCCCAGCATTTT; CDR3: CASSPRDRGGSQPQHF
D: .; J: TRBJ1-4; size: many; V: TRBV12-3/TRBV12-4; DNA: TGTGCCAGCAGTCGGACGATGAGGGATGAAAAACTGTTTTTT; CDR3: CASSRTMRDEKLFF
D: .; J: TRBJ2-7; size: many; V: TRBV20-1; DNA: TGCAGTGCTGAGGACCGATACTACGAGCAGTACTTC; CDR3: CSAEDRYYEQYF
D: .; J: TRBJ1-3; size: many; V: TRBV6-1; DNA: TGTGCCAGCAGTGAATGGGGATCCGGAAACACCATATATTTT; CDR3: CASSEWGSGNTIYF
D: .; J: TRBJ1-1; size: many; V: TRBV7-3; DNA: TGTGCCAGCAGCTTAACGAGACTACGGGCCACTGAAGCTTTCTTT; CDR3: CASSLTRLRATEAFF
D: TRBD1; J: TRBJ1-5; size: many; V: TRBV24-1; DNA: TGTGCCACCAGTGATCGGACAGGGGGCAATCAGCCCCAGCATTTT; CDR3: CATSDRTGGNQPQHF
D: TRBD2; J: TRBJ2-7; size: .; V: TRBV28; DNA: TGTGCCAGCAGTTCTCTTAGCGGGAGGACTCTCTACGAGCAGTACTTC; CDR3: CASSSLSGRTLYEQYF
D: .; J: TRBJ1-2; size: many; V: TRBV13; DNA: TGTGCCAGCAGCTTAGTTCCGGCTAATCGCTATGGCTACACCTTC; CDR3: CASSLVPANRYGYTF
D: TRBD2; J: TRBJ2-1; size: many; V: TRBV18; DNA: TGTGCCAGCTCACCAACCCTAGCGGAGTACAATGAGCAGTTCTTC; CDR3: CASSPTLAEYNEQFF
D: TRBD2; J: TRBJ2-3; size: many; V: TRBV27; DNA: TGTGCCAGCAGTCTCCTGACTAGCGGGAGGGAGCCGACAGATACGCAGTATTTT; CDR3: CASSLLTSGREPTDTQYF
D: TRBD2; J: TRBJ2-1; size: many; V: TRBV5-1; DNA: TGCGCCAGCAGCTTTGCCGGGGGGGCCTCCGATGAGCAGTTCTTC; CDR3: CASSFAGGASDEQFF
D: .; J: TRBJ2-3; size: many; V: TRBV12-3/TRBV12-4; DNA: TGTGCCAGCAGTTTAGCGTCTGTTAAGGCTACGCAGTATTTT; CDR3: CASSLASVKATQYF
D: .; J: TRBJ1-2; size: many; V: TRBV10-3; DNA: TGTGCCATCAGTGAGACACAGGGCTTAAGGGGCTACACCTTC; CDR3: CAISETQGLRGYTF
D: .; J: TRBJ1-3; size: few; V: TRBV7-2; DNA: TGTGCCAGCAGTGCTGACCCTATTCCCTCAGGAAACACCATATATTTT; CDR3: CASSADPIPSGNTIYF
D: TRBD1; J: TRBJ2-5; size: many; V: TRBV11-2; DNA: TGTGCCAGCAGCTCCAGACAGGGGTGGGAGACCCAGTACTTC; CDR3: CASSSRQGWETQYF
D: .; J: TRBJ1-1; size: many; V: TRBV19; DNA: TGTGCCAGTGGAGGGAGACGGGGGAACACTGAAGCTTTCTTT; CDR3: CASGGRRGNTEAFF
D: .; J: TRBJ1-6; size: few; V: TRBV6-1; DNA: TGTGCCAGCAGGAGGGGGGCGGTCGATAATTCACCCCTCCACTTT; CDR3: CASRRGAVDNSPLHF
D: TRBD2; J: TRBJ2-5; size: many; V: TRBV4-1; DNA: TGCGCCAGCAGCCGGACTAGCGGGGGTAGTTTCGAGACCCAGTACTTC; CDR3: CASSRTSGGSFETQYF
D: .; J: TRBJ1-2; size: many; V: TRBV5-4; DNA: TGTGCCAGCAGCTTGGGACACTTTAGCGGCTACACCTTC; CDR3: CASSLGHFSGYTF
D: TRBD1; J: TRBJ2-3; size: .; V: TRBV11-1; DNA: TGTGCCAGCAAGAAAACCGGGACAGGGGTGACAGATACGCAGTATTTT; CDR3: CASKKTGTGVTDTQYF
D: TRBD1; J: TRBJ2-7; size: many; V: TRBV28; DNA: TGTGCCAGCAGTCAGGGACAGGGGTCACACGGGGCCAAAGAGCAGTACTTC; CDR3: CASSQGQGSHGAKEQYF
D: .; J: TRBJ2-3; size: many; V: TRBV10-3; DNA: TGTGCCATCAGCCCACTCAGGGGCAGGAGTGCGGATACGCAGTATTTT; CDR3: CAISPLRGRSADTQYF
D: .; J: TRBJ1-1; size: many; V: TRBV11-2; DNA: TGTGCCAGCAGCCCCCAGTGGGGATCGCCGAACACTGAAGCTTTCTTT; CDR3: CASSPQWGSPNTEAFF
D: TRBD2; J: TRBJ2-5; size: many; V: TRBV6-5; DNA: TGTGCCAGCAGTTACTTCGGAGCGGGGGGGTTCCAAGAGACCCAGTACTTC; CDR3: CASSYFGAGGFQETQYF
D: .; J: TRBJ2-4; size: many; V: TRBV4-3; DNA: TGCGCCAGCAGCCAAGACCCGGACGGAAAAAACATTCAGTACTTC; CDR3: CASSQDPDGKNIQYF
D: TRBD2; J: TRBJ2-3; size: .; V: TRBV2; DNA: TGTGCCAGCAGCGTGGGACTAGCGGAAGTAGATACGCAGTATTTT; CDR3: CASSVGLAEVDTQYF
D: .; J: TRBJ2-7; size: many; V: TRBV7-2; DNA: TGTGCCAGCAGCTTCACGGACTACCTCTACGAGCAGTACTTC; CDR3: CASSFTDYLYEQYF
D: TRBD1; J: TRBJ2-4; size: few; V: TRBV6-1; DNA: TGTGCCAGCAGTGCAATGGGACAGCGGGCCAAAAACATTCAGTACTTC; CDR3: CASSAMGQRAKNIQYF
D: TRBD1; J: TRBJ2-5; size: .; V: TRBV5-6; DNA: TGTGCCAGCAGCTTCCTGGACAGGGGGTCAGAGACCCAGTACTTC; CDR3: CASSFLDRGSETQYF
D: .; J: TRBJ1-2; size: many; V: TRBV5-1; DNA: TGCGCCAGCAGCCCAAGGGGATACAGTACGAATTTTAACTATGGCTACACCTTC; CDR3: CASSPRGYSTNFNYGYTF
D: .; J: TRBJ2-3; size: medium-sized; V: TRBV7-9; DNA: TGTGCCAGCAGCTTAAGTTTGATGGATACGCAGTATTTT; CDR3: CASSLSLMDTQYF
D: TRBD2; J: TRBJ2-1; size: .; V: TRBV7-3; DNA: TGTGCCAGCAGCACCCACAGCGGGAGGGCCGAAAATGAGCAGTTCTTC; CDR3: CASSTHSGRAENEQFF
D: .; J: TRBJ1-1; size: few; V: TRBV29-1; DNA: TGCAGCCGAAATCCCACTGAAGCTTTCTTT; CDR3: CSRNPTEAFF
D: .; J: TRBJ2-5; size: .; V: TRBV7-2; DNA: TGTGCCAGCAGCTTAGCCCCGCCCCGGGGAGAGACCCAGTACTTC; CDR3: CASSLAPPRGETQYF
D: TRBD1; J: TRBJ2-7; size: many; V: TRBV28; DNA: TGTGCCAGCAGTACCTACAGGGGGTTGGACGAGCAGTACTTC; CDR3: CASSTYRGLDEQYF
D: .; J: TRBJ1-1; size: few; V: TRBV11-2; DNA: TGTGCCAGCCCCGGCAGGGAGGGTAGGGCGAACACTGAAGCTTTCTTT; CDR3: CASPGREGRANTEAFF
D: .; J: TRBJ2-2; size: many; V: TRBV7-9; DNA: TGTGCCAGCAGCTTGAGGATGACAGCGAACACCGGGGAGCTGTTTTTT; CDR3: CASSLRMTANTGELFF
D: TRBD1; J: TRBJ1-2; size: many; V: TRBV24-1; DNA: TGTGCCACCACAGAAATGACAGGGAGTTATGGCTACACCTTC; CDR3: CATTEMTGSYGYTF
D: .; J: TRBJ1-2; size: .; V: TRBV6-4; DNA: TGTGCCAGCAGCCCGGGGTTGCGGTATGGCTACACCTTC; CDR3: CASSPGLRYGYTF
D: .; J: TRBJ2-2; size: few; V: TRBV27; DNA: TGTGCCAGCAGTTTTAAGTGGATTGCGGCCAGCGGGGAGCTGTTTTTT; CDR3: CASSFKWIAASGELFF
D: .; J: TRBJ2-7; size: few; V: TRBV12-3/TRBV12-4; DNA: TGTGCCAGCGGCACAGGGCACTACGAGCAGTACTTC; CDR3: CASGTGHYEQYF
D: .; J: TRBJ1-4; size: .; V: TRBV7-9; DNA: TGTGCCAGCAGCTTAGCCATCGGGGGAACTAATGAAAAACTGTTTTTT; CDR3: CASSLAIGGTNEKLFF
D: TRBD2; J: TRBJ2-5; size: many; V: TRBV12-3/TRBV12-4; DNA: TGTGCCAGCAGTTCGACTAGCGGGGCTGATAGTGCGCAGTACTTC; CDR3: CASSSTSGADSAQYF
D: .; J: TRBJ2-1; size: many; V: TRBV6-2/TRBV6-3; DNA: TGTGCCAGCAGTCTCGACTTCAGGGGATTCTACAATGAGCAGTTCTTC; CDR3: CASSLDFRGFYNEQFF
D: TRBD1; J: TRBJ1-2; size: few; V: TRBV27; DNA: TGTGCCAGCAGTTTCCTATCCCTACAGGGGAGAAGGGGCTATGGCTACACCTTC; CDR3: CASSFLSLQGRRGYGYTF
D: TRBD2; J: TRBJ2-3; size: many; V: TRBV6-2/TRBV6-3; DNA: TGTGCCAGCCTTAGCGGGGGCACAGATACGCAGTATTTT; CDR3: CASLSGGTDTQYF
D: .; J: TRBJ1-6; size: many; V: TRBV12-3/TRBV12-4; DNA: TGTGCCAGCAGCCCAGGGGTGAGGGCGGTCGCCCTCCACTTT; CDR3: CASSPGVRAVALHF
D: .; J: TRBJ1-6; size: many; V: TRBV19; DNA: TGTGCCAGTAGTACCCCAGGGATATCACCCCTCCACTTT; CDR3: CASSTPGISPLHF
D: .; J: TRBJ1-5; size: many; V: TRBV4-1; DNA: TGCGCCAGCAGCCAAGCAGGAGAACAGCCCCAGCATTTT; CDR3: CASSQAGEQPQHF
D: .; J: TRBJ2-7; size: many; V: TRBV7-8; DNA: TGTGCCAGCAGCTTAGGGGGGCCAGGGAACGAGCAGTACTTC; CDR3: CASSLGGPGNEQYF
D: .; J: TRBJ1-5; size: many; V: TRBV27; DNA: TGTGCCAGTCACGCCTCAGGGGTGGGTCAGCCCCAGCATTTT; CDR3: CASHASGVGQPQHF
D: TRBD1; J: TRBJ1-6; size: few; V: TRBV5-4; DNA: TGTGCCAGCAGCTCGCCGGACAGGGGGTGGAATTCACCCCTCCACTTT; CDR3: CASSSPDRGWNSPLHF
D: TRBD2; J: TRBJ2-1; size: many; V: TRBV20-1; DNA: TGCAGTGCTAGAGATACATCTAGCGGGAGATGGAATGAGCAGTTCTTC; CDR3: CSARDTSSGRWNEQFF